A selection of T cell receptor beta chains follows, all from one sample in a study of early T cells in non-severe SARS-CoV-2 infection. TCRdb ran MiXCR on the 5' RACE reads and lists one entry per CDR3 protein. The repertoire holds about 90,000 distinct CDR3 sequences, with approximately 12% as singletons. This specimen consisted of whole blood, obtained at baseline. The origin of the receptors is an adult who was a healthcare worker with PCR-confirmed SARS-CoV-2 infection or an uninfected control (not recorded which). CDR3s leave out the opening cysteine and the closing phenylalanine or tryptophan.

CDR3: ASSYSILLRPYEQY
V: TRBV6-5
length: 14

CDR3: ASRRQGGMNTEAF
V: TRBV5-1
length: 13

CDR3: ASSQGQGGHIQY
V: TRBV3-1
length: 12

CDR3: ASSPQRVETEAF
V: TRBV18
length: 12

CDR3: ASNQGGSGHIQY
V: TRBV14
length: 12

CDR3: ASSQDHTKPLH
V: TRBV4-1
length: 11

CDR3: ASKGNLYEQY
V: TRBV10-2
length: 10

CDR3: ASRTGTSSNQPQH
V: TRBV2
length: 13

CDR3: ASSWGHTGELF
V: TRBV5-1
length: 11

CDR3: ASSQNTANYGYT
V: TRBV11-2
length: 12

CDR3: AWESRRDATEQY
V: TRBV30
length: 12

CDR3: ASSYLGQPQH
V: TRBV6-5
length: 10

CDR3: SAPLAGGGPTGQF
V: TRBV20-1
length: 13

CDR3: ASSLVPDSYNEQF
V: TRBV5-1
length: 13

CDR3: ASSKKRGKNIQY
V: TRBV21-1
length: 12

CDR3: ASTLAGETQY
V: TRBV6-6
length: 10

CDR3: ASSFRDYAQY
V: TRBV11-2
length: 10

CDR3: ASSSPIDSPTYNEQF
V: TRBV7-3
length: 15

CDR3: ASSQGNGNQPQH
V: TRBV3-1
length: 12

CDR3: ASSSRVDTYNEQF
V: TRBV12-3/TRBV12-4
length: 13

CDR3: ASSPTGQNTEAF
V: TRBV18
length: 12